The T cell receptor (beta chain) under discussion was sequenced for a study of shared clonotypes between healthy human individuals. For this clone: Its antigen remains unknown.

Notes on the study in general: It was expected that sequencing depth would affect clonotype sharing among donors.

Repertoires were generated with immunoSEQ multiplex PCR, while TCRdb's copy carries only in-frame clones and drops some. Of millions of clones listed, approximately 95% are singletons. The CDR3 loop spans 12 amino acids. V was cut by 1 base and J by 5 bases, with 5 bases left in between. Germline assignment: CDR1 SGHDN and CDR2 FVKESK. V gene TRBV14 combines with J gene TRBJ2-5, with D perhaps matching TRBD2 (5 bases). Sequencing input: naive CD4+ T cells sorted from blood. As to subset: CD45RA+ positively selected. The TCR originated in a man aged 18 to 30 in good health. This CDR3 is CASSQGGETQYF. The DNA of the CDR3 is TGTGCCAGCAGCCAAGGAGGGGAGACCCAGTACTTC.